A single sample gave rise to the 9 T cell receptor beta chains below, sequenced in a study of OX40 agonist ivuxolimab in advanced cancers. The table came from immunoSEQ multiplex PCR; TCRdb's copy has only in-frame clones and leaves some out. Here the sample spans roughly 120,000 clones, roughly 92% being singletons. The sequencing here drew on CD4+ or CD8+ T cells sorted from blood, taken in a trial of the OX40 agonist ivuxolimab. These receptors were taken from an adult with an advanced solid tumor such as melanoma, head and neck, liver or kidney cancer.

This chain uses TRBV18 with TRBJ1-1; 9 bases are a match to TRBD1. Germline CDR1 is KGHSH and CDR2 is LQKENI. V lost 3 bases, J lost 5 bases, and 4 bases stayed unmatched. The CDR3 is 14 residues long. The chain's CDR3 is CASSPTGGETEAFF. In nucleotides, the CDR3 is TGTGCCAGCTCACCGACAGGGGGGGAAACTGAAGCTTTCTTT.

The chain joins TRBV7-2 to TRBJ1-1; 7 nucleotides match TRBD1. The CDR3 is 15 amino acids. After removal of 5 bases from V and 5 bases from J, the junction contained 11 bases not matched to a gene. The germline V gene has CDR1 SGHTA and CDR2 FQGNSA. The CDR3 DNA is TGTGCCAGCAGCACATCACAGGGGACCGGAACTGAAGCTTTCTTT. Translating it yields CASSTSQGTGTEAFF.

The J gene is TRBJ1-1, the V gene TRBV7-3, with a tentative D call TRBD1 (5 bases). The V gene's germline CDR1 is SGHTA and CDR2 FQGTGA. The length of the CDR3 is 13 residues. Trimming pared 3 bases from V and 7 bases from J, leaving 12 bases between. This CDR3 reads CASSFEWGGEAFF. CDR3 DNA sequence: TGTGCCAGCAGCTTCGAGTGGGGGGGTGAAGCTTTCTTT.

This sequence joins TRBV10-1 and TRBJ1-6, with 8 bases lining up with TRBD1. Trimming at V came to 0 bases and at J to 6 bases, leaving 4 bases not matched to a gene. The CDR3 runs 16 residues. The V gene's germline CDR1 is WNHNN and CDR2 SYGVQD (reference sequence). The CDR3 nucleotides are TGCGCCAGCAGTGAGTCAGTGGGACAGGCTAATTCACCCCTCCACTTT. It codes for CASSESVGQANSPLHF.

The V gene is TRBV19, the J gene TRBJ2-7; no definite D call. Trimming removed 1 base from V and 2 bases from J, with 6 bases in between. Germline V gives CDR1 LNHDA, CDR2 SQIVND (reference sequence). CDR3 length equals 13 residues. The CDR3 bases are TGTGCCAGTAGTATAGGGGTCCCCTACGAGCAGTACTTC. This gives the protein CASSIGVPYEQYF. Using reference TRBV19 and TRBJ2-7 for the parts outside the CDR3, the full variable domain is DGGITQSPKYLFRKEGQNVTLSCEQNLNHDAMYWYRQDPGQGLRLIYYSQIVNDFQKGDIAEGYSVSREKKESFPLTVTSAQKNPTAFYLCASSIGVPYEQYFGPGTRLTVT.

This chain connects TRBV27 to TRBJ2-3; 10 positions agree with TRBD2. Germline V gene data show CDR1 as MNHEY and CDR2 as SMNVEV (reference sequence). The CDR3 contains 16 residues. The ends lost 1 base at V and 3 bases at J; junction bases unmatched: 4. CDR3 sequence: CASSLLGTSETDTQYF. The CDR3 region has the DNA TGTGCCAGCAGTTTATTGGGGACTAGCGAGACAGATACGCAGTATTTT.

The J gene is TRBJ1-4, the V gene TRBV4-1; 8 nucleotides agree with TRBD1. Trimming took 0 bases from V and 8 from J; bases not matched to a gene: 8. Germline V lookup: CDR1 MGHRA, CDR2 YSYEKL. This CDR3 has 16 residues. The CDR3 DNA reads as TGCGCCAGCAGCCAAGATAGAACAGGGGGTGGCGAAAAACTGTTTTTT. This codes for CASSQDRTGGGEKLFF.

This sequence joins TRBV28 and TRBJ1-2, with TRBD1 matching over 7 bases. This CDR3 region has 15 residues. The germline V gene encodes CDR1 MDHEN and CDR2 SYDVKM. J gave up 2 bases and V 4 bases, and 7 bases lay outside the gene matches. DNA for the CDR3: TGTGCCAGCAGTTCGGGGACAGCCAAAAACTATGGCTACACCTTC. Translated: CASSSGTAKNYGYTF.

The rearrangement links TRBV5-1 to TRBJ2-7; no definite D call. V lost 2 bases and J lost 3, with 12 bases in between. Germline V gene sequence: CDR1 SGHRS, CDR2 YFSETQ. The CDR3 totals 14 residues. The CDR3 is CASSLGLTRYEQYF. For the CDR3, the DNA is TGCGCCAGCAGCTTAGGCTTGACGCGCTACGAGCAGTACTTC.